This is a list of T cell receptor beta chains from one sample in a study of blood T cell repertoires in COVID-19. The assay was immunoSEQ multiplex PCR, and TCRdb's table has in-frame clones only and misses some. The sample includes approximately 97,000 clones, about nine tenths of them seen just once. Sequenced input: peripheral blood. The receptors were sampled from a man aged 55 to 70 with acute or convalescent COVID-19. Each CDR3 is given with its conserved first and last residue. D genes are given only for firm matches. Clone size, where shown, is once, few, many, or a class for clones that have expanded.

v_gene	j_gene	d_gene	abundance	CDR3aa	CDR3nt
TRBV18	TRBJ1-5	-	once	CASSPWGDSNQPQHF	TGTGCCAGCTCACCATGGGGGGACAGCAATCAGCCCCAGCATTTT
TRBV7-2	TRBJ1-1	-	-	CASSYYDSPEAFF	TGTGCCAGCAGCTATTACGACAGCCCTGAAGCTTTCTTT
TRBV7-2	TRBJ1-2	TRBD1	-	CASSEGQNYGYTF	TGTGCCAGCAGCGAGGGACAGAACTATGGCTACACCTTC
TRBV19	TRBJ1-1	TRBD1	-	CASTLRGQGARSNTEAFF	TGTGCCAGTACTCTGCGGGGACAGGGGGCGAGGTCGAACACTGAAGCTTTCTTT
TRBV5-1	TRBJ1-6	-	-	CASSGGTAVGNSPLHF	TGCGCCAGCAGCGGAGGGACCGCGGTTGGAAATTCACCCCTCCACTTT
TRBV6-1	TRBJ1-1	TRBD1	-	CASSEGTGNTEAFF	TGTGCCAGCAGTGAAGGGACAGGGAACACTGAAGCTTTCTTT
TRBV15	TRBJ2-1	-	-	CATSRDRITRDEQFF	TGTGCCACCAGCAGAGACCGGATTACTAGGGATGAGCAGTTCTTC
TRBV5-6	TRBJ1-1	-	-	CASSLRSWNTEAFF	TGTGCCAGCAGCTTGCGGTCCTGGAACACTGAAGCTTTCTTT
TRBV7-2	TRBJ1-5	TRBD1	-	CASSLVAGGGNQPQHF	TGTGCCAGCAGCTTAGTAGCAGGGGGCGGCAATCAGCCCCAGCATTTT
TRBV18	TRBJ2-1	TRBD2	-	CASSGLAGKSYNEQFF	TGTGCCAGCTCCGGACTAGCGGGGAAATCCTACAATGAGCAGTTCTTC
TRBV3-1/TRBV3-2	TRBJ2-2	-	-	CAASRGQTRGGELFF	TGTGCCGCCTCGCGGGGACAGACTCGTGGCGGGGAGCTGTTTTTT
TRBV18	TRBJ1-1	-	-	CASSLEGWDTEAFF	TGTGCCAGCTCCCTGGAGGGTTGGGACACTGAAGCTTTCTTT
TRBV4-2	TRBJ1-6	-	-	CASSLGEGLWNSPLHF	TGTGCCAGCAGCCTAGGGGAGGGGTTATGGAATTCACCCCTCCACTTT
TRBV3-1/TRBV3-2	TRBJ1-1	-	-	CASSQTEINTEAFF	TGTGCCAGCAGCCAAACAGAGATAAACACTGAAGCTTTCTTT
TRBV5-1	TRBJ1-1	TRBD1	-	CASSQTGMNTEAFF	TGCGCCAGCAGCCAGACAGGGATGAACACTGAAGCTTTCTTT
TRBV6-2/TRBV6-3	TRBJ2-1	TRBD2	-	CASSYSWTRGGQFF	TGTGCCAGCAGTTACTCCTGGACGCGGGGGGGGCAGTTCTTC
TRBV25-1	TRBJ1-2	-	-	CASGDDRNYGYTF	TGTGCCAGCGGTGACGACAGGAACTATGGCTACACCTTC
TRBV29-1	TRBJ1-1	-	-	CSVVTYEAFF	TGCAGCGTTGTTACCTATGAAGCTTTCTTT
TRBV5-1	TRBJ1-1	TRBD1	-	CASSPQGAGNTEAFF	TGCGCCAGCAGCCCACAGGGGGCAGGGAACACTGAAGCTTTCTTT
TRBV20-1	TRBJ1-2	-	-	CSTPGAEGYTF	TGCAGTACACCAGGGGCCGAGGGCTACACCTTC
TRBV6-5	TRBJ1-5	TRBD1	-	CASSDTGTGLRSQHF	TGTGCCAGCAGCGATACCGGGACAGGGCTTCGTTCCCAGCATTTT
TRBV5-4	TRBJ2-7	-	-	CASSHSTTSYEQYF	TGTGCCAGCAGCCATTCGACAACCTCCTACGAGCAGTACTTC
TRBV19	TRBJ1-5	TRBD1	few	CASSHQGAWSNQPQHF	TGTGCCAGTAGCCATCAGGGGGCGTGGAGCAATCAGCCCCAGCATTTT
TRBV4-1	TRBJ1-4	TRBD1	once	CASSLRVRGQGAGATNEKLFF	TGCGCCAGCAGCCTCCGGGTCCGGGGACAGGGGGCGGGTGCAACTAATGAAAAACTGTTTTTT
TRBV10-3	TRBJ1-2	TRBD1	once	CAISESQGANYGYTF	TGTGCCATCAGTGAGTCGCAGGGGGCAAACTATGGCTACACCTTC
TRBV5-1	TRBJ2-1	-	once	CASRPGGASRENEQFF	TGCGCCAGCAGACCTGGGGGGGCTAGTAGGGAGAATGAGCAGTTCTTC
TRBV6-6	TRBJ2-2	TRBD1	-	CASSQPTGGGTGELFF	TGTGCCAGCAGCCAACCGACAGGGGGTGGCACCGGGGAGCTGTTTTTT
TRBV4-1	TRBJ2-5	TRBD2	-	CASSQGGTSGSQETQYF	TGCGCCAGCAGCCAGGGCGGGACTAGCGGGAGTCAAGAGACCCAGTACTTC
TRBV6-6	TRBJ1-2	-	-	CASSYSGRMEGYTF	TGTGCCAGCAGTTACTCTGGCAGAATGGAGGGCTACACCTTC
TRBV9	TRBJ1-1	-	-	CASSVGGRNTEAFF	TGTGCCAGCAGCGTCGGAGGCCGGAACACTGAAGCTTTCTTT
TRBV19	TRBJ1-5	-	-	CASSIVGVNQPQHF	TGTGCCAGTAGTATAGTAGGGGTCAATCAGCCCCAGCATTTT
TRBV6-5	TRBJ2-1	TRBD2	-	CASSYGTSGGNEQFF	TGTGCCAGCAGTTACGGGACTAGCGGGGGGAATGAGCAGTTCTTC
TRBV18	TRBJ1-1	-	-	CASSPLEKGTEAFF	TGTGCCAGCTCACCACTGGAGAAGGGGACTGAAGCTTTCTTT
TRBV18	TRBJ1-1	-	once	CASSTTREVRTEAFF	TGTGCCAGCTCAACCACGAGGGAGGTCAGGACTGAAGCTTTCTTT